These 12 T cell receptor beta chains came from one sample sequenced in a study of blood T cell repertoires in COVID-19. Produced via immunoSEQ multiplex PCR; TCRdb's table is partial and in-frame only. Among about 190,000 clones listed, 70% to 90% were seen once. Sequencing input: peripheral blood. All receptors come from a man younger than 40 with acute or convalescent COVID-19.

This clone turned up a few times. In DNA form, the CDR3 reads TGTGCCAGCAGTGTAGATATGACTACCTCCTACGAGCAGTACTTC. Residues: CASSVDMTTSYEQYF. This rearrangement joins TRBV2 to TRBJ2-7; possibly TRBD2 for D (5 bases). This CDR3 is built from 15 residues. V shed 4 bases and J shed 0 bases, with 13 bases lying between them. Germline values: CDR1 SNHLY, CDR2 FYNNEI. Full variable domain (missing parts from reference TRBV2 and TRBJ2-7): EPEVTQTPSHQVTQMGQEVILRCVPISNHLYFYWYRQILGQKVEFLVSFYNNEISEKSEIFDDQFSVERPDGSNFTLKIRSTKLEDSAMYFCASSVDMTTSYEQYFGPGTRLTVT.

This chain uses TRBV6-5 with TRBJ1-3; D not resolved. The CDR3 covers 12 residues. CDR1 and CDR2 from the germline V gene are MNHEY and SVGAGI. V lost 5 bases, J lost 0 bases, and 2 bases lay in between. The CDR3, as DNA: TGTGCCAGCAGTCGCTCTGGAAACACCATATATTTT. It is translated as CASSRSGNTIYF.

The DNA of the CDR3 is TGTGCCCAGAAAGGGGGGGGTCTTTCGATCGGGGAGCTGTTTTTT. This codes for CAQKGGGLSIGELFF. This chain uses TRBV30 with TRBJ2-2; D possibly corresponds to TRBD2 (7 bases). V was pared by 8 bases and J by 7 bases, with 23 bases between. The CDR3 loop spans 15 amino acids. CDR1 and CDR2 from the germline V gene are GTSNPN and SVGIG (reference sequence).

The chain recombines TRBV28 with TRBJ1-3, with D uncertain. Germline CDR1 is MDHEN and CDR2 is SYDVKM. The CDR3 covers 14 residues. The V end lost 3 bases, the J end lost 1 base, and 7 bases lay between the germline ends. The DNA of the CDR3 is TGTGCCAGCAGTTTTGTGAGTTCTGGAAACACCATATATTTT. This sequence encodes CASSFVSSGNTIYF.

This chain connects TRBV5-1 to TRBJ1-1, with TRBD1 matching over 10 bases. CDR3 length: 16 amino acids. Germline V lookup: CDR1 SGHRS, CDR2 YFSETQ. V shed 1 base and J 7 bases; nucleotides not matched to a gene: 10. The DNA of the CDR3 is TGCGCCAGCAGCTTGTGGCCCGGACAGGGGGTTGATGAAGCTTTCTTT. Residues: CASSLWPGQGVDEAFF.

This sequence joins TRBV6-6 and TRBJ1-1; 9 nucleotides line up with TRBD1. Germline V gene sequence: CDR1 MNHNY, CDR2 SVGAGI (reference sequence). The CDR3 loop spans 14 amino acids. J was trimmed by 8 bases and V by 6 bases; bases with no gene match: 10. The CDR3 loop is CASRGGQGVREAFF. For the CDR3, the DNA is TGTGCCAGCAGGGGGGGACAGGGCGTAAGGGAAGCTTTCTTT.

CDR3 in DNA: TGCGCCAGCAGCTTGGGACTAGCGGGGGGCAGGTACCAAGAGACCCAGTACTTC. Residues: CASSLGLAGGRYQETQYF. V is TRBV5-1 and J is TRBJ2-5, with 13 bases matching TRBD2. This CDR3 spans 18 amino acids. Germline assignment: CDR1 SGHRS and CDR2 YFSETQ. V lost 0 bases and J lost 0; bases outside the gene matches: 5.

This clone appeared once. The chain links TRBV20-1 to TRBJ2-2, with D possibly matching TRBD2 (5 bases). V was cut by 3 bases and J by 3 bases, with 11 bases left in between. The CDR3 loop spans 14 amino acids. CDR1 DFQATT and CDR2 SNEGSKA come from the germline V gene (reference sequence). The CDR3, as DNA: TGCAGTGCTAGTGAGGGAGTGTACACCGGGGAGCTGTTTTTT. This encodes CSASEGVYTGELFF.

V and J are TRBV28 and TRBJ1-3; 8 bases are a match to TRBD1. The CDR3 totals 15 residues. Germline CDR1 is MDHEN and CDR2 is SYDVKM. V shed 7 bases, J shed 3 bases, and the junction held 8 bases outside the gene matches. Written as DNA, the CDR3 is TGTGCCAGCAATTTTCAGGGGGCTTATGGAAACACCATATATTTT. It codes for CASNFQGAYGNTIYF. Full variable domain (missing parts from reference TRBV28 and TRBJ1-3): DVKVTQSSRYLVKRTGEKVFLECVQDMDHENMFWYRQDPGLGLRLIYFSYDVKMKEKGDIPEGYSVSREKKERFSLILESASTNQTSMYLCASNFQGAYGNTIYFGEGSWLTVV.

The rearrangement uses TRBV6-6 and TRBJ1-2, with D possibly TRBD1 on 5 matching bases. The CDR3 runs 14 residues. Looked up from germline, CDR1 is MNHNY and CDR2 is SVGAGI (reference sequence). The V end was cut by 4 bases, the J end by 4 bases, with 13 bases between. The chain's CDR3 is CASSSREGIYGYTF. In DNA, the CDR3 is TGTGCCAGCAGTTCCAGGGAGGGAATCTATGGCTACACCTTC.

This clone is a singleton in its sample. The V and J genes are TRBV28 and TRBJ1-2; D remains ambiguous. The V and J ends lost 3 bases and 4 bases respectively, with 6 bases between them. There are 12 residues in the CDR3. Germline V gives CDR1 MDHEN, CDR2 SYDVKM. The CDR3 nucleotides read TGTGCCAGCAGTTTCAGGTCCTATGGCTACACCTTC. Its translation: CASSFRSYGYTF.

The genes are TRBV27 and TRBJ1-2; no reliable D call. The CDR3 spans 13 residues. The V and J ends lost 6 bases and 4 bases respectively, with 12 bases between them. Germline CDR1 is MNHEY and CDR2 is SMNVEV (reference sequence). The CDR3 is CASSPFPFYGYTF. As DNA, the CDR3 is TGTGCCAGCAGCCCGTTTCCCTTCTATGGCTACACCTTC.